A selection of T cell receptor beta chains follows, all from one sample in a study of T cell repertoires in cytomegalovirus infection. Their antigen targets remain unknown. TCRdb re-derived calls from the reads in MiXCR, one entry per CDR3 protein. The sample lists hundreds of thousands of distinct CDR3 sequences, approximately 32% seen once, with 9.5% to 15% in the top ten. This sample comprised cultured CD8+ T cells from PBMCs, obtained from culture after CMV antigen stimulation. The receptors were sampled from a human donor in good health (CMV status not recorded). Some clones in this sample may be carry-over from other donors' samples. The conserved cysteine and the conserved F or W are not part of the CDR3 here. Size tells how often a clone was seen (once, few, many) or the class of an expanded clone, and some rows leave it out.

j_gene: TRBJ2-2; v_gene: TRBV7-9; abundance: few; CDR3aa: ASSQGRELF
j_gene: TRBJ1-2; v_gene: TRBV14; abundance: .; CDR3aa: ASSQDMRGSPAGYT
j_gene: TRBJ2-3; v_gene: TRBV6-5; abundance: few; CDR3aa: ASSYSIATISTDTQY
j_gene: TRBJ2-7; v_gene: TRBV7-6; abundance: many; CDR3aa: ASSLEANSYEQY
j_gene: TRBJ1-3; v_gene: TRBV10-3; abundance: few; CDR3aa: AISAQGYSGNTIY
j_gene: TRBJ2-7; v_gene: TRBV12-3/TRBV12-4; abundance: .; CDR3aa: ASSFGLAGAYEQY
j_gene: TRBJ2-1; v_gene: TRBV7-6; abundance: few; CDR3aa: ASSQTSGGRYNEQF
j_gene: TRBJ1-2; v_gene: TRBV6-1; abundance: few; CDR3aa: ASSEIGGYGYT
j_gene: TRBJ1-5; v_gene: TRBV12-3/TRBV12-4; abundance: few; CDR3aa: ASSPPGNMGNQPQH
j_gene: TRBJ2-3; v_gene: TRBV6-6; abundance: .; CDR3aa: ASNQRISTDTQY
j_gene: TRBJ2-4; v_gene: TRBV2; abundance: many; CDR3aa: ASTGLAGGPSKNIQY
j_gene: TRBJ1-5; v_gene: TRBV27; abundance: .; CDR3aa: ASSLGGGEQPQH
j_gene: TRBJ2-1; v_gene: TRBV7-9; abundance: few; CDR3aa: ASSQLTGGAKIEQF
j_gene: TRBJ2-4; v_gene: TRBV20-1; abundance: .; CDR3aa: SARVNSGGQNIQY
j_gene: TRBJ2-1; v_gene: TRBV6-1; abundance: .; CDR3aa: ASSEYDGRGQF
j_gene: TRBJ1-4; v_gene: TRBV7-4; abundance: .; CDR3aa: ASSPPDIPGWEKLF
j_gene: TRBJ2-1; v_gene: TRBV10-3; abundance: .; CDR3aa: AISELVEKGWEQF
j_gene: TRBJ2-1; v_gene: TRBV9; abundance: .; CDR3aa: ASSVGPGAGNEQF
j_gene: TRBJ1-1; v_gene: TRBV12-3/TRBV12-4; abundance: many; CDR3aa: ASSLTASNTEAF
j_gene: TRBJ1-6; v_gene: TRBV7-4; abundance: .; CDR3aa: ASSIDNPIYNSPLH
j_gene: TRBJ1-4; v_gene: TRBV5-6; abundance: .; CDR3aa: ASSLPRGNEKLF
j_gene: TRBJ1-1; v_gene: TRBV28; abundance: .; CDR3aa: ASSFHPNTEAF
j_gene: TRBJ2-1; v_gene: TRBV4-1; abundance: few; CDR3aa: ASSQGGGGAIDEQF
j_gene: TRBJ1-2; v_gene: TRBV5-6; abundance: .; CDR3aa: ASRSGALKFGYT
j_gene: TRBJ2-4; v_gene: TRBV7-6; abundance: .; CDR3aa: ASSKLVAKNIQY
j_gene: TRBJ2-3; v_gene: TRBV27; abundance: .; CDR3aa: ASRPPLERGGVGRNTQY
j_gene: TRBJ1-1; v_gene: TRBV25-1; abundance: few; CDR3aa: ASSVRGEGGRTEAF
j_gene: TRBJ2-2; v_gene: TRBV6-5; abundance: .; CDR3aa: ASSYTSGGPNTGELF
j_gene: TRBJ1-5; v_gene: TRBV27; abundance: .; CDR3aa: ASSPNQGTYSNQPQH
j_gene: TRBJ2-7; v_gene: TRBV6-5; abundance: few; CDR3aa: ASSYRTGIDEQY
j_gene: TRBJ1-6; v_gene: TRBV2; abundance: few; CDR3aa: ASSEWDRVFGSPLH